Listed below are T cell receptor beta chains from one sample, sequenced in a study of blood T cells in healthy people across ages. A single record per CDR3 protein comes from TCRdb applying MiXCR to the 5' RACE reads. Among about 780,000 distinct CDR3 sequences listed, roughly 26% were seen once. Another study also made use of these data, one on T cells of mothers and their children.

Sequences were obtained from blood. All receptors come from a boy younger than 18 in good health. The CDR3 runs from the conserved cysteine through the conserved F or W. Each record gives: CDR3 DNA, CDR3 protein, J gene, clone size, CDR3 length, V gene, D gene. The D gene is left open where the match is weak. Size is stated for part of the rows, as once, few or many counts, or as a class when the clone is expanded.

CDR3nt: TGTGCCATCACCAAAGGACAGGGCCAAAAGGACAATGAGCAGTTCTTC; CDR3aa: CAITKGQGQKDNEQFF; j_gene: TRBJ2-1; abundance: -; len: 16; v_gene: TRBV10-3; d_gene: TRBD1
CDR3nt: TGTGCCAGCAGTCACCGTGGTCCCAAGGACCCCGGGGAGCTGTTTTTT; CDR3aa: CASSHRGPKDPGELFF; j_gene: TRBJ2-2; abundance: -; len: 16; v_gene: TRBV27; d_gene: -
CDR3nt: TGCAGTGCTAGAGATCGGGGGCGGGACACTGAAGCTTTCTTT; CDR3aa: CSARDRGRDTEAFF; j_gene: TRBJ1-1; abundance: -; len: 14; v_gene: TRBV20-1; d_gene: -
CDR3nt: TGTGCCAGCAGTTTAGTAGAGTGGGCCTCCTTTCCCTCTGGGGCCAACGTCCTGACTTTC; CDR3aa: CASSLVEWASFPSGANVLTF; j_gene: TRBJ2-6; abundance: few; len: 20; v_gene: TRBV12-3/TRBV12-4; d_gene: -
CDR3nt: TGTGCCAGCAGATTGACAGTGGGGGCCAACGTCCTGACTTTC; CDR3aa: CASRLTVGANVLTF; j_gene: TRBJ2-6; abundance: -; len: 14; v_gene: TRBV7-9; d_gene: -
CDR3nt: TGTGCCAGCAGTACTACAGGGTTCTACGAGCAGTACTTC; CDR3aa: CASSTTGFYEQYF; j_gene: TRBJ2-7; abundance: -; len: 13; v_gene: TRBV12-3/TRBV12-4; d_gene: -
CDR3nt: TGTGCCATCAGTGAGACGCCAGACCCTAGCACAGATACGCAGTATTTT; CDR3aa: CAISETPDPSTDTQYF; j_gene: TRBJ2-3; abundance: -; len: 16; v_gene: TRBV10-3; d_gene: -
CDR3nt: TGTGCCAGCAGCTGGGGAGCAACCTACGAGCAGTACTTC; CDR3aa: CASSWGATYEQYF; j_gene: TRBJ2-7; abundance: -; len: 13; v_gene: TRBV6-5; d_gene: -
CDR3nt: TGCAGTGCTAGAGTACTGCCGGGGGGGTCGAGCACCGGGGAGCTGTTTTTT; CDR3aa: CSARVLPGGSSTGELFF; j_gene: TRBJ2-2; abundance: few; len: 17; v_gene: TRBV20-1; d_gene: TRBD2
CDR3nt: TGCAGTGCTAGAGAAGGAAGGGTTTCGGCCCAGTACTTC; CDR3aa: CSAREGRVSAQYF; j_gene: TRBJ2-5; abundance: -; len: 13; v_gene: TRBV20-1; d_gene: -
CDR3nt: TGCGCCAGCAGCTTTGAGCGGGGGATAGACACAGATACGCAGTATTTT; CDR3aa: CASSFERGIDTDTQYF; j_gene: TRBJ2-3; abundance: -; len: 16; v_gene: TRBV5-1; d_gene: TRBD2
CDR3nt: TGTGCCAGCAGTTCAGGGGGCAGTTGGTACAATGAGCAGTTCTTC; CDR3aa: CASSSGGSWYNEQFF; j_gene: TRBJ2-1; abundance: -; len: 15; v_gene: TRBV28; d_gene: TRBD1
CDR3nt: TGTGCCAGCAGTTTAAGGGCCCTAGCCAAAAACATTCAGTACTTC; CDR3aa: CASSLRALAKNIQYF; j_gene: TRBJ2-4; abundance: few; len: 15; v_gene: TRBV28; d_gene: -
CDR3nt: TGTGCCAGCAGGATAATAGTTCAGTACTTC; CDR3aa: CASRIIVQYF; j_gene: TRBJ2-4; abundance: -; len: 10; v_gene: TRBV2; d_gene: -
CDR3nt: TGCAGTGCTAGATCCCCAGGGAGCACAGATACGCAGTATTTT; CDR3aa: CSARSPGSTDTQYF; j_gene: TRBJ2-3; abundance: -; len: 14; v_gene: TRBV20-1; d_gene: -
CDR3nt: TGTGCCAGCAGCCAAGGGGGGTTGATGTGGTACGAGCAGTACTTC; CDR3aa: CASSQGGLMWYEQYF; j_gene: TRBJ2-7; abundance: -; len: 15; v_gene: TRBV14; d_gene: -
CDR3nt: TGCAGTGCTCAGGCCTCTTCTAGCAATCAGCCCCAGCATTTT; CDR3aa: CSAQASSSNQPQHF; j_gene: TRBJ1-5; abundance: few; len: 14; v_gene: TRBV20-1; d_gene: -
CDR3nt: TGTGCCAGCAGCTTACAGGTCAGCTCCTACAATGAGCAGTTCTTC; CDR3aa: CASSLQVSSYNEQFF; j_gene: TRBJ2-1; abundance: -; len: 15; v_gene: TRBV5-5; d_gene: -
CDR3nt: TGCGCCAGCAGCTTGGAGTATGAGACAGGGCACCACGAGCAGTACTTC; CDR3aa: CASSLEYETGHHEQYF; j_gene: TRBJ2-7; abundance: few; len: 16; v_gene: TRBV5-1; d_gene: TRBD1
CDR3nt: TGTGCCAGCAGCCAGGAAGCGGACGGCTTCTACGAGCAGTACTTC; CDR3aa: CASSQEADGFYEQYF; j_gene: TRBJ2-7; abundance: few; len: 15; v_gene: TRBV4-2; d_gene: -
CDR3nt: TGTGCCAGCAGCTGGACTAGCGGGGGGCCTAATGAGCAGTTCTTC; CDR3aa: CASSWTSGGPNEQFF; j_gene: TRBJ2-1; abundance: -; len: 15; v_gene: TRBV5-4; d_gene: TRBD2
CDR3nt: TGTGCCAGCAGTGTTAGCGGGGATGAGCAGTTCTTC; CDR3aa: CASSVSGDEQFF; j_gene: TRBJ2-1; abundance: -; len: 12; v_gene: TRBV6-4; d_gene: TRBD2
CDR3nt: TGCAGCGCCGGACCCGGCGAGTCCGGGGCCAACGTCCTGACTTTC; CDR3aa: CSAGPGESGANVLTF; j_gene: TRBJ2-6; abundance: -; len: 15; v_gene: TRBV29-1; d_gene: -
CDR3nt: TGTGCCTGGAGTGTCGAAGGGATCAACGAGCAGTACTTC; CDR3aa: CAWSVEGINEQYF; j_gene: TRBJ2-7; abundance: few; len: 13; v_gene: TRBV30; d_gene: -
CDR3nt: TGCAGTGCTAGAGATATGGGGCCGAGCTCCTACAATGAGCAGTTCTTC; CDR3aa: CSARDMGPSSYNEQFF; j_gene: TRBJ2-1; abundance: -; len: 16; v_gene: TRBV20-1; d_gene: -
CDR3nt: TGTGCCAGCAGCTTAGGGGGACTAGCGGGCAGAGATACGCAGTATTTT; CDR3aa: CASSLGGLAGRDTQYF; j_gene: TRBJ2-3; abundance: -; len: 16; v_gene: TRBV7-2; d_gene: TRBD2
CDR3nt: TGTGCCAGTAGTCACAAAGGGACCGTGAGAAACATTCAGTACTTC; CDR3aa: CASSHKGTVRNIQYF; j_gene: TRBJ2-4; abundance: few; len: 15; v_gene: TRBV19; d_gene: -
CDR3nt: TGTGCCAGCAGCTTGGTTACGCCGCAGTTCTTC; CDR3aa: CASSLVTPQFF; j_gene: TRBJ2-1; abundance: -; len: 11; v_gene: TRBV11-2; d_gene: -
CDR3nt: TGTGCCAGCAGCAGCTCCCGCGCCAGCTACAATGAGCAGTTCTTC; CDR3aa: CASSSSRASYNEQFF; j_gene: TRBJ2-1; abundance: -; len: 15; v_gene: TRBV5-5; d_gene: -
CDR3nt: TGTGCCAGCATACTAGCTTTCGGCGAGCAGTACTTC; CDR3aa: CASILAFGEQYF; j_gene: TRBJ2-7; abundance: few; len: 12; v_gene: TRBV2; d_gene: -
CDR3nt: TGTGCCAGCAGCGGATCTACAGGGGGGTCTAACACTGAAGCTTTCTTT; CDR3aa: CASSGSTGGSNTEAFF; j_gene: TRBJ1-1; abundance: -; len: 16; v_gene: TRBV7-2; d_gene: TRBD1
CDR3nt: TGCAGTGCACCGGGGGACTTGGCCTCCGAGCAGTACTTC; CDR3aa: CSAPGDLASEQYF; j_gene: TRBJ2-7; abundance: -; len: 13; v_gene: TRBV20-1; d_gene: -
CDR3nt: TGTGCCAGCAGCTTGGATTATGGACAGGGGTTCAATGAGCAGTTCTTC; CDR3aa: CASSLDYGQGFNEQFF; j_gene: TRBJ2-1; abundance: -; len: 16; v_gene: TRBV11-1; d_gene: TRBD1
CDR3nt: TGTGCCAGCAGCCCGGGGACCGGCCCCCAGCATTTT; CDR3aa: CASSPGTGPQHF; j_gene: TRBJ1-5; abundance: few; len: 12; v_gene: TRBV14; d_gene: -
CDR3nt: TGTGCCAGCAGCCAAGATCGGAGAGGGGTAGACTACGAGCAGTACTTC; CDR3aa: CASSQDRRGVDYEQYF; j_gene: TRBJ2-7; abundance: few; len: 16; v_gene: TRBV7-6; d_gene: -
CDR3nt: TGTGCCAGCAGTGTCAGCAGGGGCGAATATGGCTACACCTTC; CDR3aa: CASSVSRGEYGYTF; j_gene: TRBJ1-2; abundance: -; len: 14; v_gene: TRBV2; d_gene: -
CDR3nt: TGCAGCGTTGCGGATCGGGGGGGGGCCGCTGAGCAGTTCTTC; CDR3aa: CSVADRGGAAEQFF; j_gene: TRBJ2-1; abundance: -; len: 14; v_gene: TRBV29-1; d_gene: TRBD2
CDR3nt: TGCAGTGGGGAGATTTGGGAGAGGGGCTACACCTTC; CDR3aa: CSGEIWERGYTF; j_gene: TRBJ1-2; abundance: once; len: 12; v_gene: TRBV20-1; d_gene: -
CDR3nt: TGTGCCAGCAGCTTAGCCGGCGGACAGGGGGCGCGAATCGAGTTCTTC; CDR3aa: CASSLAGGQGARIEFF; j_gene: TRBJ2-1; abundance: -; len: 16; v_gene: TRBV7-6; d_gene: TRBD1
CDR3nt: TGTGCCAGCAGGCGCCTCTTCGCGGGGGGCCGCACCGGGGAGCTGTTTTTT; CDR3aa: CASRRLFAGGRTGELFF; j_gene: TRBJ2-2; abundance: -; len: 17; v_gene: TRBV12-3/TRBV12-4; d_gene: TRBD2
CDR3nt: TGTGCCAGCACTCCAGGGAGCTCCTACGAGCAGTACTTC; CDR3aa: CASTPGSSYEQYF; j_gene: TRBJ2-7; abundance: many; len: 13; v_gene: TRBV6-5; d_gene: -
CDR3nt: TGTGCCAGCAGCCTCCAAGACAGGGACCGGGGGCCCCAGCATTTT; CDR3aa: CASSLQDRDRGPQHF; j_gene: TRBJ1-5; abundance: -; len: 15; v_gene: TRBV4-2; d_gene: TRBD1
CDR3nt: TGTGCCAGCAGTAATCCGACTACTTACAATGAGCAGTTCTTC; CDR3aa: CASSNPTTYNEQFF; j_gene: TRBJ2-1; abundance: -; len: 14; v_gene: TRBV6-1; d_gene: -
CDR3nt: TGTGCCAGCAGTCATAGCGGGGTCTACAATGAGCAGTTCTTC; CDR3aa: CASSHSGVYNEQFF; j_gene: TRBJ2-1; abundance: -; len: 14; v_gene: TRBV12-3/TRBV12-4; d_gene: TRBD2
CDR3nt: TGTGCCAGCAGTTTGCCCCCGGGACAGGGGGGTCAGCCCCAGCATTTT; CDR3aa: CASSLPPGQGGQPQHF; j_gene: TRBJ1-5; abundance: -; len: 16; v_gene: TRBV12-3/TRBV12-4; d_gene: TRBD1
CDR3nt: TGCGCCAGCAGCTTCACTAGCGGGCAAGAGACCCAGTACTTC; CDR3aa: CASSFTSGQETQYF; j_gene: TRBJ2-5; abundance: many; len: 14; v_gene: TRBV5-1; d_gene: TRBD2
CDR3nt: TGCAGTGCGGCGCACCCACAGGGACTCCGGGAGACCCAGTACTTC; CDR3aa: CSAAHPQGLRETQYF; j_gene: TRBJ2-5; abundance: -; len: 15; v_gene: TRBV20-1; d_gene: -
CDR3nt: TGTGCCAGCAGTTCTAGCGGGGGGAAAACCTACAATGAGCAGTTCTTC; CDR3aa: CASSSSGGKTYNEQFF; j_gene: TRBJ2-1; abundance: -; len: 16; v_gene: TRBV6-5; d_gene: TRBD2
CDR3nt: TGTGCCAGCAGCTTAGGTCCGGGACAGCCTGAAAAACTGTTTTTT; CDR3aa: CASSLGPGQPEKLFF; j_gene: TRBJ1-4; abundance: -; len: 15; v_gene: TRBV7-4; d_gene: TRBD1
CDR3nt: TGCAGTGCTAGAGATTGGGGGGGGAACTCCTACGAGCAGTACTTC; CDR3aa: CSARDWGGNSYEQYF; j_gene: TRBJ2-7; abundance: few; len: 15; v_gene: TRBV20-1; d_gene: TRBD2
CDR3nt: TGTGCCAGCAGTCACTTTAGCTCTGGGGCCAACGTCCTGACTTTC; CDR3aa: CASSHFSSGANVLTF; j_gene: TRBJ2-6; abundance: few; len: 15; v_gene: TRBV7-6; d_gene: -
CDR3nt: TGCGCCAGCAGCTTGGGTATAGGAGACAACTATGGCTACACCTTC; CDR3aa: CASSLGIGDNYGYTF; j_gene: TRBJ1-2; abundance: -; len: 15; v_gene: TRBV5-1; d_gene: -
CDR3nt: TGCAGCGTTGAGCCCCTCCGGATCCACGAGCAGTACTTC; CDR3aa: CSVEPLRIHEQYF; j_gene: TRBJ2-7; abundance: -; len: 13; v_gene: TRBV29-1; d_gene: -
CDR3nt: TGCGCCAGCAGCCGCCTAGACAGGTTCACCTACGAGCAGTACTTC; CDR3aa: CASSRLDRFTYEQYF; j_gene: TRBJ2-7; abundance: -; len: 15; v_gene: TRBV5-1; d_gene: -
CDR3nt: TGTGCCAGCAGTTTATTTTCGGGTGCGCGGAATGAGCAGTTCTTC; CDR3aa: CASSLFSGARNEQFF; j_gene: TRBJ2-1; abundance: few; len: 15; v_gene: TRBV27; d_gene: -
CDR3nt: TGTGCCAGCAGCCCCCGCACTCCGGACAGGGGCGGTAGGTTTATCTGGAGGAACACTGAAGCTTTCTTT; CDR3aa: CASSPRTPDRGGRFIWRNTEAFF; j_gene: TRBJ1-1; abundance: few; len: 23; v_gene: TRBV11-2; d_gene: TRBD1
CDR3nt: TGTGCCAGCAGTTTAGGAGTTGTTGGGGTAGAGACCCAGTACTTC; CDR3aa: CASSLGVVGVETQYF; j_gene: TRBJ2-5; abundance: -; len: 15; v_gene: TRBV12-3/TRBV12-4; d_gene: -